This T cell receptor beta chain appears in the sequencing data of a study of blood T cell repertoires in COVID-19. Study-level information: Samples of COVID-19 (acute and convalescent) were obtained from the United States, Italy and Spain. Sources were T cells, B-cell-depleted T cells, or PBMCs; the material itself was cDNA or gDNA.

The authors' processing: For nucleated cells, counts were estimated from reference gene primer amplification. Only in-frame clones appear in the TCRdb table, and some are missing; sequencing was by immunoSEQ multiplex PCR. V and J calls and clone size are as listed in that table; D and trimming were resolved from the DNA. In the table there are 250,000 to 350,000 clones, 90% of which are singletons. Enrolled through a virtual design, the participants were between roughly 18 and 95 years of age and came from under 25 US areas. Germline V gene sequence: CDR1 ENHRY, CDR2 SYGVKD. The ends were cut back, 0 bases at V and 4 bases at J, with 10 bases in the middle. The CDR3 is made up of 15 amino acids.

The J gene is TRBJ1-5, the V gene TRBV10-3, with D unclear. The sample was PBMCs or T cells enriched from blood (not recorded which). The TCR originated in a woman aged 18-29 years with acute COVID-19. CDR3 in amino acids: CAISESTIQNQPQHF. DNA of the CDR3: TGTGCCATCAGTGAGTCGACCATACAGAATCAGCCCCAGCATTTT.